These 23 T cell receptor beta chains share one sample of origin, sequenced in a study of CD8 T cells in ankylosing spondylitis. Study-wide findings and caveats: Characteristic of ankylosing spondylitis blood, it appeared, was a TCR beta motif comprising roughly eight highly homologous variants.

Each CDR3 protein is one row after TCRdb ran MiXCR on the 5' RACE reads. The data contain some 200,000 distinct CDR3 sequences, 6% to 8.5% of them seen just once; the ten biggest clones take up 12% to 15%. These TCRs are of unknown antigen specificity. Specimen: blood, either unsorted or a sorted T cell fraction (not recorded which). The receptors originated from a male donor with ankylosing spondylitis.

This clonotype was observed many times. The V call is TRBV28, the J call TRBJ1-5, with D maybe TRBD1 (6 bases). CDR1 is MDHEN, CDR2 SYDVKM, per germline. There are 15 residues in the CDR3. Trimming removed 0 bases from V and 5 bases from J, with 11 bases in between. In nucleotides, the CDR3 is TGTGCCAGCAGTTTATGGGGTAACAGGGATCAGCCCCAGCATTTT. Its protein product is CASSLWGNRDQPQHF. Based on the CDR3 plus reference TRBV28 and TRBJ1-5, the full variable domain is DVKVTQSSRYLVKRTGEKVFLECVQDMDHENMFWYRQDPGLGLRLIYFSYDVKMKEKGDIPEGYSVSREKKERFSLILESASTNQTSMYLCASSLWGNRDQPQHFGDGTRLSIL.

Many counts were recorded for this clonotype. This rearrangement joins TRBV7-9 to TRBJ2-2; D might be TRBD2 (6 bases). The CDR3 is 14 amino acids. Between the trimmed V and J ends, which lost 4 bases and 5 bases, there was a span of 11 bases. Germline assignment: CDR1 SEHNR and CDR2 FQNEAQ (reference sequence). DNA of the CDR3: TGTGCCAGCAGCTGGGGAGGATATACCGGGGAGCTGTTTTTT. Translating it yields CASSWGGYTGELFF.

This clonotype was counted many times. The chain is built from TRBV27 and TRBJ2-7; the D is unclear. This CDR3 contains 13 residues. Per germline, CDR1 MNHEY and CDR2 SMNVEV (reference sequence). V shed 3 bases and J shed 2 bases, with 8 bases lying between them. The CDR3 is CASSLVPTYEQYF. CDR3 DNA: TGTGCCAGCAGTTTGGTACCGACCTACGAGCAGTACTTC.

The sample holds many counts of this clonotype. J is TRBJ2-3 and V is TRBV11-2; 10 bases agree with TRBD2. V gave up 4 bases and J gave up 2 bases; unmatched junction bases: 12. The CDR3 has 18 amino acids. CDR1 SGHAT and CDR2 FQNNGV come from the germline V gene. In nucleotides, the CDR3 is TGTGCCAGCAGCTGGGCTAGCGGGAGAGGAGTGGCCACAGATACGCAGTATTTT. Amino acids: CASSWASGRGVATDTQYF.

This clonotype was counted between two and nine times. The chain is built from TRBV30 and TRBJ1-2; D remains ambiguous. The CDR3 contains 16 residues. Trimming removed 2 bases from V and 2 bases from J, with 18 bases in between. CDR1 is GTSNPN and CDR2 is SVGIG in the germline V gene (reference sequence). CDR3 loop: CAWSLGEGGGNYGYTF. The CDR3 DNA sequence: TGTGCCTGGAGTCTCGGGGAAGGAGGAGGGAACTATGGCTACACCTTC.

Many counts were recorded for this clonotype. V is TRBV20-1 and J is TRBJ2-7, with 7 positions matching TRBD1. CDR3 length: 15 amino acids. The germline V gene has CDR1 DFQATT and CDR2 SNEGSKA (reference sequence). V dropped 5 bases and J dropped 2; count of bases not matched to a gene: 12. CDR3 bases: TGCAGTGCTCGCTCCGTCAGGGGGTTACCCTACGAGCAGTACTTC. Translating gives CSARSVRGLPYEQYF.

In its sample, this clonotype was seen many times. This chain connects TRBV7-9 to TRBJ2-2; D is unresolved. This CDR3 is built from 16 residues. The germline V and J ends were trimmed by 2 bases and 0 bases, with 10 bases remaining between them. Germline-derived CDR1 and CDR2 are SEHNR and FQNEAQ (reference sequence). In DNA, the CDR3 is TGTGCCAGCAGCTTACGAGAGGTAACGAACACCGGGGAGCTGTTTTTT. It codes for CASSLREVTNTGELFF.

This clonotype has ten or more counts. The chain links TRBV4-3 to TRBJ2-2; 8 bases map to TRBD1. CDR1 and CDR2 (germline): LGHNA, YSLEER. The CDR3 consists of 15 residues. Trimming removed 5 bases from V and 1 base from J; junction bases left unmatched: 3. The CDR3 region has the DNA TGCGCCAGCAGCTCCGGGACAGGGAACACCGGGGAGCTGTTTTTT. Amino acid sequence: CASSSGTGNTGELFF.

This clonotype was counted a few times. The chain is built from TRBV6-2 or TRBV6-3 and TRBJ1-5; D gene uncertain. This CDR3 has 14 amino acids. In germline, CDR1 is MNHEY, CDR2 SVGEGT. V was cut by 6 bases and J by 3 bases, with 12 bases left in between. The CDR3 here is CASRKQLSNQPQHF. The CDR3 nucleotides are TGTGCCAGCAGAAAACAGCTTTCCAATCAGCCCCAGCATTTT.

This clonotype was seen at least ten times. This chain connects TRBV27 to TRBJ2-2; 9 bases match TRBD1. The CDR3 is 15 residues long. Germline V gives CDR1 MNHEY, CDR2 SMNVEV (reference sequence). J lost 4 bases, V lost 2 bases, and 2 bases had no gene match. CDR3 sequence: CASSLGTGTTGELFF. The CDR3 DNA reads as TGTGCCAGCAGTTTAGGGACAGGGACCACCGGGGAGCTGTTTTTT.

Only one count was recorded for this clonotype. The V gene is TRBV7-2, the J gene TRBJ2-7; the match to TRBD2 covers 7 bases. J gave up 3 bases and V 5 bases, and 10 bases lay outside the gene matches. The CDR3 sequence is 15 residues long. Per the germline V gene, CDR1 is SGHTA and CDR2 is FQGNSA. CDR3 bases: TGTGCCAGCAGCCCGGGTGGGGGGGTAGGCTACGAGCAGTACTTC. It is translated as CASSPGGGVGYEQYF.

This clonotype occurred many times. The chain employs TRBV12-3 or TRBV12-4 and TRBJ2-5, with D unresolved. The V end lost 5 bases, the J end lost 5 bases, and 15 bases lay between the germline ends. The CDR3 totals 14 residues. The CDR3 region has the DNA TGTGCCAGCAGTCCCGTTGGGGATTTGGAGACCCAGTACTTC. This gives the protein CASSPVGDLETQYF.

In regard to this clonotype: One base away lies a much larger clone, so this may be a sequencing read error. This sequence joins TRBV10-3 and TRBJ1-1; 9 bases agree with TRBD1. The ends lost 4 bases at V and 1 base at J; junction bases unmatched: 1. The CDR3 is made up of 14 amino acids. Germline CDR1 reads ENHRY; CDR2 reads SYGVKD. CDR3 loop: CAISADRGNTEAFF. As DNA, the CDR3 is TGTGCCATCAGTGCGGACAGGGGGAACACTGAAGCTTTCTTT.

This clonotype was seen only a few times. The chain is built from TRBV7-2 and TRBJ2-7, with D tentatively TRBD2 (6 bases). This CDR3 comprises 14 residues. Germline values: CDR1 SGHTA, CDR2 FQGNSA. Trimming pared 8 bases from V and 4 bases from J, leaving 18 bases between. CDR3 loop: CASGNRDFPYEQYF. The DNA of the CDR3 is TGTGCCAGCGGCAACCGGGACTTCCCATACGAGCAGTACTTC.

The CDR3 loop reads CATRPAGNTEAFF. DNA for the CDR3: TGTGCCACCCGTCCCGCGGGGAACACTGAAGCTTTCTTT. The chain couples TRBV10-3 to TRBJ1-1; D call uncertain. The CDR3 is made up of 13 amino acids. Per the germline V gene, CDR1 is ENHRY and CDR2 is SYGVKD. V lost 10 bases and J 1 base, leaving 13 bases between the germline ends.

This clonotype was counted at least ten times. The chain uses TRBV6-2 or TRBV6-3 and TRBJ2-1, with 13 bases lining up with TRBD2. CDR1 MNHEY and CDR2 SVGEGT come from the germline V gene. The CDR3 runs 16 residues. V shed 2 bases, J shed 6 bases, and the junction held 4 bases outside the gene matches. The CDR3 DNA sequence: TGTGCCAGCAGTTACAAGACTAGCGGGGGGCTCAATGAGCAGTTCTTC. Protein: CASSYKTSGGLNEQFF.

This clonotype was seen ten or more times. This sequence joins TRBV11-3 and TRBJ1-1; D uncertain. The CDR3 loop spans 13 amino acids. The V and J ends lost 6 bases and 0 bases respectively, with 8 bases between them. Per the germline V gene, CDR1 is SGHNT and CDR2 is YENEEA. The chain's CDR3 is CASSLKLNTEAFF. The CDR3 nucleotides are TGTGCCAGCAGTCTGAAGTTGAACACTGAAGCTTTCTTT.

The CDR3 reads CASSSRGRGGNQPQHF. The CDR3 DNA is TGTGCCAGCAGCTCCAGGGGGCGGGGGGGCAATCAGCCCCAGCATTTT. This chain uses TRBV7-2 with TRBJ1-5, with 8 bases matching TRBD1. Trimming removed 4 bases from V and 2 bases from J; junction bases left unmatched: 7. There are 16 residues in the CDR3. Germline-derived CDR1 and CDR2 are SGHTA and FQGNSA.

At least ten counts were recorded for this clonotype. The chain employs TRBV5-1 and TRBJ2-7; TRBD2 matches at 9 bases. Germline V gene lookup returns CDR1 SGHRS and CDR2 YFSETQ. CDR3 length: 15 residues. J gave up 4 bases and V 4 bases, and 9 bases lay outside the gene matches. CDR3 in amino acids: CASSLIAGVRYEQYF. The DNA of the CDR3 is TGCGCCAGCAGCCTCATAGCGGGAGTGAGGTACGAGCAGTACTTC.

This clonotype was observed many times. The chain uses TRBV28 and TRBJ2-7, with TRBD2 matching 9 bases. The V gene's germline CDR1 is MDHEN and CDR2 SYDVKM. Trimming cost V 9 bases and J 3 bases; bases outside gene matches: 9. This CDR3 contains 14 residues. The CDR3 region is CASSSGTKLYEQYF. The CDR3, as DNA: TGTGCCAGTTCTAGCGGGACTAAGCTCTACGAGCAGTACTTC.

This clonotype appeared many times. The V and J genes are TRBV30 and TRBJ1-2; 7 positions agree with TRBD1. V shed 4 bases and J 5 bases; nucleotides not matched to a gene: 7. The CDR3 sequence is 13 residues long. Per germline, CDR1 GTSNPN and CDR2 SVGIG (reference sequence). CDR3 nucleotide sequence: TGTGCCTGGATGGGCAGGGGGATATATGGCTACACCTTC. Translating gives CAWMGRGIYGYTF.

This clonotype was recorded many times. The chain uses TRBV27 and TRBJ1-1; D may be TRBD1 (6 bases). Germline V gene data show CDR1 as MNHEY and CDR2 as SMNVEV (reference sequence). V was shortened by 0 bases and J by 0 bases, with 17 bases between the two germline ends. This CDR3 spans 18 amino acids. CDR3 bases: TGTGCCAGCAGTTTATCGAGGGGCATGGACAGCCTGAACACTGAAGCTTTCTTT. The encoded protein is CASSLSRGMDSLNTEAFF.

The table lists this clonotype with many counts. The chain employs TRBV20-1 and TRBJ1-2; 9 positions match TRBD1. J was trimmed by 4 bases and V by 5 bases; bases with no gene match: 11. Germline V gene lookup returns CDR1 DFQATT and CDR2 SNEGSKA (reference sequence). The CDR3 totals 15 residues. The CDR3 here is CSARWDREGTYGYTF. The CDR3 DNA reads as TGCAGTGCTCGCTGGGACAGGGAAGGGACCTATGGCTACACCTTC.